These 6 T cell receptor beta chains originate from one sample sequenced in a study of blood T cell repertoires in COVID-19. Sequencing was performed with immunoSEQ multiplex PCR; in TCRdb, only in-frame clones are kept and a portion is missing. The sample lists more than 25,000 clones, about 89% seen once, with around 0.57% in the top ten. The sample comprised peripheral blood. These receptors were obtained from a woman between 35 and 50 years old with active or convalescent COVID-19.

J is TRBJ2-1 and V is TRBV28; TRBD2 agrees at 10 bases. Trimming removed 6 bases from V and 4 bases from J; junction bases left unmatched: 6. The germline gives CDR1 MDHEN, CDR2 SYDVKM. The CDR3 is 15 amino acids. The CDR3 sequence is CASRLAGASYNEQFF. The CDR3 coding sequence is TGTGCCAGCAGGCTAGCGGGAGCTTCTTACAATGAGCAGTTCTTC.

This chain links TRBV6-2 or TRBV6-3 with TRBJ2-7; weak D call: TRBD2 (5 bases). The ends were cut back, 0 bases at V and 1 base at J, with 10 bases in the middle. Germline V gene data show CDR1 as MNHEY and CDR2 as SVGEGT. The CDR3 is 15 residues long. DNA of the CDR3: TGTGCCAGCAGTTACTCGACCCGGGGTTCCTACGAGCAGTACTTC. Its translation is CASSYSTRGSYEQYF.

This chain connects TRBV3-1 (or the pseudogene TRBV3-2) to TRBJ2-7; D gene unclear. Trimming removed 1 base at V and 0 bases at J, with 7 bases between. CDR3 size: 14 residues. From germline, CDR1 is LGHDT and CDR2 YNNKEL (reference sequence). CDR3 DNA sequence: TGTGCCAGCAGCCAAGGGCTTATCTCCTACGAGCAGTACTTC. Translation gives CASSQGLISYEQYF.

The rearrangement joins TRBV7-2 to TRBJ1-5, with TRBD1 matching 8 bases. CDR1 SGHTA and CDR2 FQGNSA come from the germline V gene. This CDR3 is built from 16 residues. With 5 bases clipped from V and 1 base from J, the junction kept 7 bases outside the gene matches. This chain's CDR3 is CASSGPDRASNQPQHF. CDR3 in DNA: TGTGCCAGCAGCGGGCCGGACAGGGCCAGCAATCAGCCCCAGCATTTT.

Here the CDR3 DNA reads TGTGCCATCAGTAACGTACAGGGCTCTGGAAACACCATATATTTT. It translates to CAISNVQGSGNTIYF. The chain recombines TRBV10-3 with TRBJ1-3; the D gene is possibly TRBD1 (6 bases). This CDR3 region has 15 residues. V lost 5 bases and J 0 bases, leaving 11 bases between the germline ends. In germline, CDR1 is ENHRY, CDR2 SYGVKD.

This chain connects TRBV28 to TRBJ1-6; TRBD1 matches at 9 bases. The length of the CDR3 is 13 residues. J lost 9 bases, V lost 9 bases, and 6 bases had no gene match. Looked up from germline, CDR1 is MDHEN and CDR2 is SYDVKM. Here the CDR3 DNA reads TGTGCCAGTCTAACAGGGGGCGCTTCACCCCTCCACTTT. Protein product: CASLTGGASPLHF.